This section outlines one T cell receptor beta chain sequence together with its context. Its specificity is not known. This sample is part of a study of cytomegalovirus exposure and HLA in healthy donors. General study points: There were a few CMV-associated chains whose specificity for CMV antigens was confirmed in vitro. One later analysis, an examination of the 120 validation repertoires, found that first-cohort TCR clusters tended to co-occur in them. For most TCR sequences rarity was the rule, although some public TCRs occurred in many donors. 164 TCR beta chains were listed as cytomegalovirus-associated.

Generated by immunoSEQ multiplex PCR, the TCRdb table keeps only in-frame clones and is missing some. The sample lists some 67,000 clones; about 94% were seen once. V shed 5 bases, J shed 5 bases, and the junction held 4 bases outside the gene matches. The CDR3 extends over 14 amino acids. Germline lookup yields CDR1 MRHNA and CDR2 SNTAGT. J is TRBJ2-2 and V is TRBV6-4, with 8 bases lining up with TRBD2. What was sequenced was PBMCs. The source is a woman younger than 30 in good health and CMV-seronegative. DNA for the CDR3: TGTGCCAGCAGTAGCGGGAGAGAGACCGGGGAGCTGTTTTTT. Translating gives CASSSGRETGELFF.